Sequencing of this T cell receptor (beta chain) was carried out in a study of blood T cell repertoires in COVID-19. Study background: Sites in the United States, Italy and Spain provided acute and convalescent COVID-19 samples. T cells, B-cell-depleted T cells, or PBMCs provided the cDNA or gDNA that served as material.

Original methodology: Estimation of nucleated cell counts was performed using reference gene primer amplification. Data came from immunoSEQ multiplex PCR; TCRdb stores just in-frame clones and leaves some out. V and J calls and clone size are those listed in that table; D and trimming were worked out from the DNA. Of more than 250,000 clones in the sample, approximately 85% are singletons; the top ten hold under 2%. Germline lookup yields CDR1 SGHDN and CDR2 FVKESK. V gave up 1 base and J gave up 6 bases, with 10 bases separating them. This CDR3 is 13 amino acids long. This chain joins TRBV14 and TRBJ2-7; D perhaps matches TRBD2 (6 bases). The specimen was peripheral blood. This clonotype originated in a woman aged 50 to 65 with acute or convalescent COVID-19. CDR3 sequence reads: CASSQAGDLEQYF. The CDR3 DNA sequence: TGTGCCAGCAGCCAAGCGGGAGATCTCGAGCAGTACTTC.